This entry describes one TCR beta chain. The antigen remains undetermined. Study-wide points: Tumor Treg TCRs overlapped most with tumor naive CD4+ cells. In terms of TCR gene usage, tumor memory CD4+ T cells clustered together with blood and lymph node memory CD4+ cells, as well as with lymph node naive CD4+ cells. The larger-cohort validation was restricted to a single TCR beta V-J rearrangement rather than whole repertoires.

A single record per CDR3 protein comes from TCRdb applying MiXCR to the 5' RACE reads. Of about 50,000 distinct CDR3 sequences in the sample, 28% were seen once. The TCR originated in a female donor with breast cancer. The material sequenced was naive CD4+ T cells sorted from blood. Subset: naive CD4+ T cells, CD4+CD45RA+CD25-.

Here the CDR3 reads CASSLGTRITQYF. CDR3 nucleotides: TGTGCCAGCAGCCTAGGGACCCGAATAACCCAGTACTTC. This chain joins TRBV7-2 and TRBJ2-5; D is perhaps TRBD1 or TRBD2 (5 bases each). The germline V and J ends were trimmed by 5 bases and 8 bases, with 15 bases remaining between them. The CDR3 has 13 amino acids. CDR1 is SGHTA, CDR2 FQGNSA, per germline.